The sequence of this TCR beta chain was determined in a study of T cell responses to AZD1222 COVID-19 vaccine (dated by TCRdb to the early 2020s). Broadly, across the study: TCR sequencing covered some 240 trial participants: about 210 given two doses of AZD1222 and about 26 given two doses of MenACWY control vaccine. Trial participants were enrolled by age into subgroups of 18-55, 56-69 and 70-plus years, and 148, 28 and 57 TCR-sequenced participants, respectively, were included in these subgroups.

The research as a whole found: Because no day 14 peak-response samples were available, repertoires were characterized only after the peak T cell response. Most participants were white British and females outnumbered males, and the authors suggested that clonal diversity may have been underestimated. Epitopes outside the regions mutated in the B.1.351 and B.1.1.7 variants were reportedly recognized by nearly half of the unique spike-specific TCRs. After two AZD1222 doses, both the breadth and the depth of spike-specific TCRs were significantly higher than at day 0 and than in MenACWY recipients. The 56-69-year group was small, and its depth increase did not reach significance, likely because of low power. CD4 TCRs associated with the vaccine covered the entire spike protein, and the dominant responses were in regions 160-218 and 743-854. Conclusions about previously exposed vaccinees were limited because only a handful of AZD1222 recipients were SARS-CoV-2 seropositive at baseline.

A remark on this clone: Its antigen is currently not known. Nothing much larger sits one base from this clone, and base qualities are not available.

In light of the paper, this sample's time point label describes: baseline before first vaccination. Taken with the paper, the label for treatment or condition translates to: meningococcal conjugate vaccine given as trial control. Vaccinee samples were obtained from the UK trials COV001 and COV002, which included a single-blind randomized controlled phase 2/3 trial of AZD1222 (ChAdOx1 nCoV-19) in healthy adults. For TCRbeta chain sequencing, PBMC samples were collected from trial participants at day 0 and at day 28 after the second dose. The CDR3 regions of human TCRbeta chains were analyzed by immunosequencing. The study's processing was this. Repertoire TCRs were matched against a reference library of SARS-CoV-2-specific TCRs generated with the MIRA antigen-specificity platform. Breadth was defined as the fraction of unique TCRs that were SARS-CoV-2-associated. Depth was defined as the fraction of total T cells that were SARS-CoV-2-associated. Using the MIRA data, every spike-specific TCR was mapped to the spike region that the TCR reacted to and assigned to either a CD4 or a CD8 class. Log10-transformed breadth and depth values were compared by one-way ANOVA with Sidak's multiple comparisons tests. This immuneACCESS table, as held by TCRdb, lists in-frame sequences with V and J called but not all clones. Of the missing ones, under half trace to an unresolved V gene in checked studies; the others have no known cause. The DNA gave D and trimming, while V, J and clone size come from that table. This sample holds 150,000 or so clones; roughly 88% were observed only once. The ten top clones hold 3% to 4% of the sample.

The TCR was taken from an adult in good health. Sequenced material: peripheral blood, taken on day 0 of MenACWY control vaccination.

CDR3 loop: CASSRGANEKLFF. The bases read TGTGCCAGCTCACGGGGGGCTAATGAAAAACTGTTTTTT. The sequence links TRBV18 to TRBJ1-4; TRBD1 is a weak D gene call, 5 bases matching. Taken from the germline V gene, the CDR1 and CDR2 loops are KGHSH and LQKENI. Taken from cysteine to phenylalanine, the CDR3 has 13 residues. The read is trimmed to its CDR3 DNA, 39 bases read in frame from base 1. V was cut back by 4 bases and J by 3 bases, leaving a gap of 6 bases between them.